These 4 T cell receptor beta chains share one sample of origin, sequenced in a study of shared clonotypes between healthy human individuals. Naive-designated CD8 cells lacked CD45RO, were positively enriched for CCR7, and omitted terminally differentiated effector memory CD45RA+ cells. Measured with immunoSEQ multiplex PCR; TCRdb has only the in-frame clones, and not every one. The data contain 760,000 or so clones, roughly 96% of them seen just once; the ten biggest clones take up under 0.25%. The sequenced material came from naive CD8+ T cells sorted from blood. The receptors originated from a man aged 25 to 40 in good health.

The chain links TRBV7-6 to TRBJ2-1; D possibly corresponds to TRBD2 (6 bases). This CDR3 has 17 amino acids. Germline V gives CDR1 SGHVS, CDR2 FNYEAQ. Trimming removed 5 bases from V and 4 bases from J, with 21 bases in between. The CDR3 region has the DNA TGTGCCAGCAGCGATAACCGGGACTCCAGCTCGTACAATGAGCAGTTCTTC. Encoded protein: CASSDNRDSSSYNEQFF.

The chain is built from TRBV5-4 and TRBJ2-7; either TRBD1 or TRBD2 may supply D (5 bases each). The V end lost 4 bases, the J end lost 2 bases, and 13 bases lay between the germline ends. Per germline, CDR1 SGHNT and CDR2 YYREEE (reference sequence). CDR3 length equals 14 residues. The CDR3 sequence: CASSRRGQTYEQYF. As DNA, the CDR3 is TGTGCCAGCAGCCGCCGGGGCCAAACCTACGAGCAGTACTTC. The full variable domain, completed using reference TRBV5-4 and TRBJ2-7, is ETGVTQSPTHLIKTRGQQVTLRCSSQSGHNTVSWYQQALGQGPQFIFQYYREEENGRGNFPPRFSGLQFPNYSSELNVNALELDDSALYLCASSRRGQTYEQYFGPGTRLTVT.

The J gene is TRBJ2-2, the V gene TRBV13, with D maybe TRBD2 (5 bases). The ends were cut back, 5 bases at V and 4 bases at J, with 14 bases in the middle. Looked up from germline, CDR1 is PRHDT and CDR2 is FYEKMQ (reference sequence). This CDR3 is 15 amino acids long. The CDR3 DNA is TGTGCCAGCAGCATCGGGTTAGCGCCCACCGGGGAGCTGTTTTTT. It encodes CASSIGLAPTGELFF.

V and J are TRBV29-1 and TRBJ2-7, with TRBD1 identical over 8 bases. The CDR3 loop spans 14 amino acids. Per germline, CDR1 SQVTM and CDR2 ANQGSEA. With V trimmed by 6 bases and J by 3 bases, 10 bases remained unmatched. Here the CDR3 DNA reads TGCAGCGTGGAGACAGGGGTCTTAAACTACGAGCAGTACTTC. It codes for CSVETGVLNYEQYF.